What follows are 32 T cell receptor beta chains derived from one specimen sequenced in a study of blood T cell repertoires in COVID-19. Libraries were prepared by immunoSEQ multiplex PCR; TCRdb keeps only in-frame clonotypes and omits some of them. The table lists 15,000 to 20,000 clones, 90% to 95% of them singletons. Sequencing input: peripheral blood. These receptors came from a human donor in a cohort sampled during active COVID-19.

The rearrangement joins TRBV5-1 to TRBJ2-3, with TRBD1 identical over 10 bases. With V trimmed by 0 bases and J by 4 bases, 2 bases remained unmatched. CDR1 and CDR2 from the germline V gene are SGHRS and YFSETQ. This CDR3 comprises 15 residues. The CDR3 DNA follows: TGCGCCAGCAGCTTGGTTGGGACAGGGGCAGATACGCAGTATTTT. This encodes CASSLVGTGADTQYF.

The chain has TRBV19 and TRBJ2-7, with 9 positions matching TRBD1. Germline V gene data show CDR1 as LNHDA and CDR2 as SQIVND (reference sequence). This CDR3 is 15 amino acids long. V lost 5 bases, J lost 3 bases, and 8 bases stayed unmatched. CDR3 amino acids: CASSVPGQGIYEQYF. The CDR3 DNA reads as TGTGCCAGTAGTGTCCCGGGACAGGGTATCTACGAGCAGTACTTC.

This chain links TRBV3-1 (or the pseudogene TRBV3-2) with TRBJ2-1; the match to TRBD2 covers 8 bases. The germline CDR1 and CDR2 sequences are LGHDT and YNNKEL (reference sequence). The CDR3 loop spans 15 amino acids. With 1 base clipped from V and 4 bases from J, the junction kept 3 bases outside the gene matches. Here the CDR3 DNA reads TGTGCCAGCAGCCAAGCTAGCGGGCTATACAATGAGCAGTTCTTC. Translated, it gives CASSQASGLYNEQFF.

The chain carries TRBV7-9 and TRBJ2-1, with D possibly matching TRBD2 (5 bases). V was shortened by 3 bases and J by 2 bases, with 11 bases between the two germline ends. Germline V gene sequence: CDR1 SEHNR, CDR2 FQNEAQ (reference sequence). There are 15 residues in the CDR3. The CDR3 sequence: CASSLSGMTYNEQFF. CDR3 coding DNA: TGTGCCAGCAGCTTGAGCGGAATGACCTACAATGAGCAGTTCTTC.

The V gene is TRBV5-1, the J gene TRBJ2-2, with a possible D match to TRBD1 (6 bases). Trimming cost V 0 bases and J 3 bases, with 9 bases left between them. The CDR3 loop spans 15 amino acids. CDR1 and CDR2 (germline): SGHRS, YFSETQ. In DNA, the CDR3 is TGCGCCAGCAGCTTGGGGACAGACTACACCGGGGAGCTGTTTTTT. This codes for CASSLGTDYTGELFF. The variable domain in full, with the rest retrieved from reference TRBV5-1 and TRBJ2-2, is KAGVTQTPRYLIKTRGQQVTLSCSPISGHRSVSWYQQTPGQGLQFLFEYFSETQRNKGNFPGRFSGRQFSNSRSEMNVSTLELGDSALYLCASSLGTDYTGELFFGEGSRLTVL.

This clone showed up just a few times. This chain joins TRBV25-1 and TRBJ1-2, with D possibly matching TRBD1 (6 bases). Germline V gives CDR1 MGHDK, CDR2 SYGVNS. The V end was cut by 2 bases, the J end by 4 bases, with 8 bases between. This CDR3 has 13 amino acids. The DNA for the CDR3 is TGTGCCAGCAGTGAACAGGGGCCCTATGGCTACACCTTC. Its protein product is CASSEQGPYGYTF.

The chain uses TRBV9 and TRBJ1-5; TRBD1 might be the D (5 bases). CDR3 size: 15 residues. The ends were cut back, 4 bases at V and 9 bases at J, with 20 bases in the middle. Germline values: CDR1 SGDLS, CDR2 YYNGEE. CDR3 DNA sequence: TGTGCCAGCAGCTTAAGCGCACAGGAGGGACTGCCCCAGCATTTT. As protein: CASSLSAQEGLPQHF.

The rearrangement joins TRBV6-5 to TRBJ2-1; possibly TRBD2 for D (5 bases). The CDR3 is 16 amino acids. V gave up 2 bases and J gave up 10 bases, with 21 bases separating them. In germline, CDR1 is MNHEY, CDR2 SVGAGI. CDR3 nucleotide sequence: TGTGCCAGCAGTTACGTTAATTACGGAGGCACCACCGAGCAGTTCTTC. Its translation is CASSYVNYGGTTEQFF.

CDR3 sequence reads: CASSYRGSGGLGETQYF. In nucleotides, the CDR3 is TGTGCCAGCAGTTATAGGGGAAGCGGGGGCCTGGGGGAGACCCAGTACTTC. The chain couples TRBV6-2 or TRBV6-3 to TRBJ2-5; TRBD2 agrees at 8 bases. Germline lookup yields CDR1 MNHEY and CDR2 SVGEGT. This CDR3 has 17 amino acids. The trim removed 3 bases at V and 5 bases at J, leaving 14 bases unmatched.

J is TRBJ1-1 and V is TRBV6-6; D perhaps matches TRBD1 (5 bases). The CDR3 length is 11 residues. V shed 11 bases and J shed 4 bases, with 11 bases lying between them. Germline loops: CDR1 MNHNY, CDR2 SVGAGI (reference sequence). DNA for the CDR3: TGTGCCGCATTTAGGGGCACTGAAGCTTTCTTT. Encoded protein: CAAFRGTEAFF.

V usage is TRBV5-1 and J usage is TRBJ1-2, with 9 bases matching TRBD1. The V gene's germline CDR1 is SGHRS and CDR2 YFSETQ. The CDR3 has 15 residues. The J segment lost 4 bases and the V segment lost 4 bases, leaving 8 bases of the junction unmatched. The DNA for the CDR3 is TGCGCCAGCAGCCTCCAACTGGGACAGGGCTATGGCTACACCTTC. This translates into CASSLQLGQGYGYTF.

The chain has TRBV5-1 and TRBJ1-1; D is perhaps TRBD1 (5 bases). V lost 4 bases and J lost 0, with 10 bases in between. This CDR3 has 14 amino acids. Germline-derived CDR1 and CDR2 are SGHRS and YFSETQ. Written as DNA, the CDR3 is TGCGCCAGCAGCCTGGAGGGGTTGAACACTGAAGCTTTCTTT. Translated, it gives CASSLEGLNTEAFF.

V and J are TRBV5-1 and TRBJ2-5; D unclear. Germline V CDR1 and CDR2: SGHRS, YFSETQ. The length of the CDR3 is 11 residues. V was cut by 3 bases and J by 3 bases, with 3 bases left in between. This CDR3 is CASSSKETQYF. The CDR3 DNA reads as TGCGCCAGCAGCTCTAAAGAGACCCAGTACTTC. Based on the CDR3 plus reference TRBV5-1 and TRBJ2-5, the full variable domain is KAGVTQTPRYLIKTRGQQVTLSCSPISGHRSVSWYQQTPGQGLQFLFEYFSETQRNKGNFPGRFSGRQFSNSRSEMNVSTLELGDSALYLCASSSKETQYFGPGTRLLVL.

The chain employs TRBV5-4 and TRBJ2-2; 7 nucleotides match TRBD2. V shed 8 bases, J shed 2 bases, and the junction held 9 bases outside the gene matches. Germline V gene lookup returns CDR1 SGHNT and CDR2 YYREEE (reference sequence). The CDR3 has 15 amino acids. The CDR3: CASYGGSGNTGELFF. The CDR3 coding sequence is TGTGCCAGTTACGGGGGGTCGGGAAACACCGGGGAGCTGTTTTTT.

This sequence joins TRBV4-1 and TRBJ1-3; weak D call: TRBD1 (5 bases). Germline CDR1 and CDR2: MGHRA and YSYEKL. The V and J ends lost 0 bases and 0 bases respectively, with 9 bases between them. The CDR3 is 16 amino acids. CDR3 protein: CASSQDRESSGNTIYF. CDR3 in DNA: TGCGCCAGCAGCCAAGACAGGGAAAGCTCTGGAAACACCATATATTTT.

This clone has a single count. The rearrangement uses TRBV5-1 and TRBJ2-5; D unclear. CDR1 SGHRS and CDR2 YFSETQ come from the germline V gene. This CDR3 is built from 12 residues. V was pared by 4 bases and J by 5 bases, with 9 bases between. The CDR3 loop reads CASSPNSETQYF. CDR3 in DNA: TGCGCCAGCAGCCCAAACTCGGAGACCCAGTACTTC.

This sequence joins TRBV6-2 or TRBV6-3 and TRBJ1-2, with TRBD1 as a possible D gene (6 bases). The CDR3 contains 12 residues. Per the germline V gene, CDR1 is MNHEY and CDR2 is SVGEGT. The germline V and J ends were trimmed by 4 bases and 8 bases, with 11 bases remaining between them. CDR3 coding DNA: TGTGCCAGCAGTTTAAACAGGGCGGGCTACACCTTC. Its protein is CASSLNRAGYTF.

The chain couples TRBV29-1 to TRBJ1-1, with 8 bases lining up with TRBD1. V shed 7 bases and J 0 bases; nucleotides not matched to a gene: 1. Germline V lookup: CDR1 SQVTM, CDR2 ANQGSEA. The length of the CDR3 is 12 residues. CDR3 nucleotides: TGCAGCGGGGGACAGGTGAACACTGAAGCTTTCTTT. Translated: CSGGQVNTEAFF.

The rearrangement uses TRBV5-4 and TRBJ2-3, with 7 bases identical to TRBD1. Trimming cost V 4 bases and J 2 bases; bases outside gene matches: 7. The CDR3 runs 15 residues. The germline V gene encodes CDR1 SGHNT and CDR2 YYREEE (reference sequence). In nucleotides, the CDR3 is TGTGCCAGCAGCCAGACGACAGGGAACACAGATACGCAGTATTTT. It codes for CASSQTTGNTDTQYF.

CDR3 sequence: CASSNLPSGVLADTQYF. DNA for the CDR3: TGTGCCAGCTCCAATCTCCCCTCGGGAGTCTTGGCAGATACGCAGTATTTT. J is TRBJ2-3 and V is TRBV18; D possibly corresponds to TRBD2 (6 bases). This CDR3 comprises 17 residues. Germline V gene sequence: CDR1 KGHSH, CDR2 LQKENI. The ends were cut back, 6 bases at V and 4 bases at J, with 23 bases in the middle.

CDR3 DNA: TGTGCCAGTACTGACCTAGGGGGGGGCTATGGCTACACCTTC. Protein: CASTDLGGGYGYTF. This chain connects TRBV19 to TRBJ1-2, with D possibly TRBD1 on 6 matching bases. The germline gives CDR1 LNHDA, CDR2 SQIVND (reference sequence). Trimming took off 7 bases at V and 4 bases at J, with 16 bases between the two ends. CDR3 length: 14 residues.

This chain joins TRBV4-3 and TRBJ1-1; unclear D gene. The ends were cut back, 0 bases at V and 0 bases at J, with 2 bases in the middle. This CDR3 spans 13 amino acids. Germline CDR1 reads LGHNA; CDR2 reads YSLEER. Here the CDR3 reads CASSQDMNTEAFF. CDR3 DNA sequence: TGCGCCAGCAGCCAAGATATGAACACTGAAGCTTTCTTT.

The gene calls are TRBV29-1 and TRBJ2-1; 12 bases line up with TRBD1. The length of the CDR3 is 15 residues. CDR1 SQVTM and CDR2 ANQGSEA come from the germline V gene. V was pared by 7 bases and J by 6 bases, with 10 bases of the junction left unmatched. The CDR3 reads CSAKKGQGAGNEQFF. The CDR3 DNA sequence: TGCAGCGCTAAGAAGGGACAGGGGGCTGGCAATGAGCAGTTCTTC.

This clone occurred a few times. The CDR3 is CASSPLGTSGNNEQFF. Written as DNA, the CDR3 is TGTGCCAGCAGTCCACTTGGGACTAGCGGAAACAATGAGCAGTTCTTC. This rearrangement joins TRBV2 to TRBJ2-1; TRBD2 aligns across 11 bases. Trimming cost V 5 bases and J 5 bases; bases outside gene matches: 8. The germline gives CDR1 SNHLY, CDR2 FYNNEI. The CDR3 has 16 amino acids.

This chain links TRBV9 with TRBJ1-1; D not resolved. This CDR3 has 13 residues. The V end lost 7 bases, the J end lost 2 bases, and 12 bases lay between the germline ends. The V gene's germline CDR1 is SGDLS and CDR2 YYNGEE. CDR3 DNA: TGTGCCAGCGGATCCGGGAGCAACACTGAAGCTTTCTTT. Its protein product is CASGSGSNTEAFF.

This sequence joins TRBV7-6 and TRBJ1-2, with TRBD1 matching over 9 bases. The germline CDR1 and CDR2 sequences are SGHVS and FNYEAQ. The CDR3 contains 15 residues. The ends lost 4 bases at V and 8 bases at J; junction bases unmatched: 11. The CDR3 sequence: CASSSFHDRGVGYTF. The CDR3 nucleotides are TGTGCCAGCAGCTCGTTCCACGACAGGGGGGTGGGCTACACCTTC. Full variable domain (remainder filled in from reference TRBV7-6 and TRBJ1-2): GAGVSQSPRYKVTKRGQDVALRCDPISGHVSLYWYRQALGQGPEFLTYFNYEAQQDKSGLPNDRFSAERPEGSISTLTIQRTEQRDSAMYRCASSSFHDRGVGYTFGSGTRLTVV.

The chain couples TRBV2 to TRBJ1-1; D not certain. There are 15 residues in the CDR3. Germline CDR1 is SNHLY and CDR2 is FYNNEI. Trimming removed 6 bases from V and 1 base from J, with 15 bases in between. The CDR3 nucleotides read TGTGCCAGCAGGGGAGGGTGGAAAAAGAACACTGAAGCTTTCTTT. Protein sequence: CASRGGWKKNTEAFF.

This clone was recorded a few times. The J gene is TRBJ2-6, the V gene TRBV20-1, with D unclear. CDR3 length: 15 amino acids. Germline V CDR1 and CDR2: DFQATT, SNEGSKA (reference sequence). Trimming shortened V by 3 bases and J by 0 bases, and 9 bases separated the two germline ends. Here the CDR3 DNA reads TGCAGTGCTAGTATCTCGAGCTCTGGGGCCAACGTCCTGACTTTC. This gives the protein CSASISSSGANVLTF.

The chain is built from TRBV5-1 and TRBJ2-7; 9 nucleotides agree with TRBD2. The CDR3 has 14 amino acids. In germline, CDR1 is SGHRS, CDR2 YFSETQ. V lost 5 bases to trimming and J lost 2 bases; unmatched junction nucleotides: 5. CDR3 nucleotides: TGCGCCAGCAGGGATAGCGGGAGACCCTACGAGCAGTACTTC. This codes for CASRDSGRPYEQYF.

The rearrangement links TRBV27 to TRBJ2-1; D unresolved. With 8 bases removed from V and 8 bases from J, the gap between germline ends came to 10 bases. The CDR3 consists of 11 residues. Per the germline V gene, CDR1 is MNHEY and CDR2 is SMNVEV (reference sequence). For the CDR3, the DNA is TGTGCCAGCTCCAGACGGGATGAGCAGTTCTTC. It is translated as CASSRRDEQFF.

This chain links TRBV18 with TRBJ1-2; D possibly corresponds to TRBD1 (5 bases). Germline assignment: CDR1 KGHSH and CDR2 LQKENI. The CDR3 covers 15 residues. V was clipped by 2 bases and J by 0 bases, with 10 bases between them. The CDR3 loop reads CASSPKDIANYGYTF. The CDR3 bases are TGTGCCAGCTCACCAAAGGACATAGCTAACTATGGCTACACCTTC.

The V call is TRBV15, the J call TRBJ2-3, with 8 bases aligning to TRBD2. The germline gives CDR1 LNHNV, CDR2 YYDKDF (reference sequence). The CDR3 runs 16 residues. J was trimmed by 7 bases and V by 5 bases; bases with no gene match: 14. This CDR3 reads CATSLPGGTVLNTQYF. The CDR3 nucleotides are TGTGCCACCAGCCTCCCGGGGGGGACGGTTTTAAATACGCAGTATTTT.